These T cell receptor beta chains were read from a single sample in a study of OX40 agonist ivuxolimab in advanced cancers. Clones were sequenced by immunoSEQ multiplex PCR, and TCRdb holds only the in-frame ones, with some missing. This table has roughly 91,000 clones, 95% to 96% appearing once. The source material was CD4+ or CD8+ T cells sorted from blood, sampled in a trial of the OX40 agonist ivuxolimab. These receptors were collected from an adult with an advanced solid tumor such as melanoma, head and neck, liver or kidney cancer. Each CDR3 is given with its conserved first and last residue. D genes are given only for firm matches.

>TRBV5-4|TRBD2|TRBJ2-2|16
CASSLMSGESSRELFF
TGTGCCAGCAGCTTAATGAGCGGGGAGAGCTCGAGGGAGCTGTTTTTT
>TRBV27|.|TRBJ1-1|15
CASSREGGPNTEAFF
TGTGCCAGCAGTCGAGAGGGGGGCCCGAACACTGAAGCTTTCTTT
>TRBV28|.|TRBJ1-2|14
CYLPAQVVNYGYTF
TGTTATTTGCCTGCGCAGGTAGTTAACTATGGCTACACCTTC
>TRBV6-5|.|TRBJ1-1|14
CASLMGGLNTEAFF
TGTGCCAGTTTGATGGGGGGTTTGAACACTGAAGCTTTCTTT
>TRBV27|.|TRBJ2-7|15
CASSLSLGHPYEQYF
TGTGCCAGCAGTTTGTCGTTAGGACACCCCTACGAGCAGTACTTC
>TRBV4-2|.|TRBJ2-7|13
CASSQDSGVEQYF
TGTGCCAGCAGCCAAGATTCCGGGGTCGAGCAGTACTTC
>TRBV6-5|.|TRBJ1-5|15
CASSYSQYSNQPQHF
TGTGCCAGCAGTTACAGTCAGTATAGCAATCAGCCCCAGCATTTT
>TRBV21-1|.|TRBJ2-1|17
CASSLGTPVGSYNEQFF
TGTGCCAGCAGCCTGGGTACGCCGGTAGGATCCTACAATGAGCAGTTCTTC
>TRBV4-3|TRBD1|TRBJ2-2|19
CASSQDEGGGTGNTGELFF
TGCGCCAGCAGCCAAGATGAGGGGGGCGGGACAGGGAACACCGGGGAGCTGTTTTTT
>TRBV7-2|TRBD2|TRBJ2-5|15
CASSSRGGSPETQYF
TGTGCCAGCAGCTCACGCGGCGGGAGTCCGGAGACCCAGTACTTC